These T cell receptor beta chains were read from a single sample in a study of blood T cell repertoires in COVID-19. Data came from immunoSEQ multiplex PCR; TCRdb stores just in-frame clones and leaves some out. This sample has approximately 110,000 clones, with roughly 92% found just once. The sequenced material came from peripheral blood. The source of these receptors is a man in his fifties with COVID-19, enrolled during active disease. Each CDR3 is given with its conserved first and last residue. Each record gives: V gene, clone size, D gene, J gene, CDR3 protein, CDR3 DNA. The D gene is left open where the match is weak. Size is stated for part of the rows, as once, few or many counts, or as a class when the clone is expanded.

TRBV5-1	-	TRBD1	TRBJ2-1	CASKSTGSDEQFF	TGCGCCAGCAAGTCGACAGGGTCGGATGAGCAGTTCTTC
TRBV18	-	TRBD1	TRBJ2-7	CASSPQTGLYEQYF	TGTGCCAGCTCACCGCAGACAGGGCTCTACGAGCAGTACTTC
TRBV5-1	-	-	TRBJ2-2	CASSLDRNTGELFF	TGCGCCAGCAGCTTGGACAGGAACACCGGGGAGCTGTTTTTT
TRBV10-1	-	TRBD2	TRBJ2-3	CASSEGGGLADTQYF	TGCGCCAGCAGTGAGGGGGGAGGACTAGCAGATACGCAGTATTTT
TRBV11-2	-	TRBD1	TRBJ2-5	CASSSRGTGQETQYF	TGTGCCAGCAGCTCGAGGGGGACAGGCCAAGAGACCCAGTACTTC
TRBV4-1	once	-	TRBJ2-3	CASSRLWYTDTQYF	TGCGCCAGCAGCCGGCTCTGGTACACAGATACGCAGTATTTT
TRBV2	-	TRBD1	TRBJ1-4	CASCRGANEKLFF	TGTGCCAGCTGCAGGGGGGCCAATGAAAAACTGTTTTTT
TRBV19	-	-	TRBJ1-5	CASSIGPPAINQPQHF	TGTGCCAGTAGTATAGGTCCCCCCGCGATCAATCAGCCCCAGCATTTT
TRBV12-3/TRBV12-4	-	-	TRBJ1-1	CASTPGGSTEAFF	TGTGCCAGCACTCCCGGTGGTAGCACTGAAGCTTTCTTT
TRBV4-3	-	TRBD2	TRBJ2-3	CASSQSPGTSGSTDTQYF	TGCGCCAGCAGCCAATCCCCGGGGACTAGCGGGAGCACAGATACGCAGTATTTT
TRBV7-8	-	-	TRBJ2-1	CASSSQMGARNEQFF	TGTGCCAGCAGCTCTCAGATGGGGGCGCGTAATGAGCAGTTCTTC
TRBV27	-	-	TRBJ2-1	CASRKEGGADEQFF	TGTGCCAGCAGAAAAGAGGGAGGTGCGGATGAGCAGTTCTTC
TRBV6-5	-	-	TRBJ2-5	CASNADRTETQYF	TGTGCCAGCAACGCTGACAGGACAGAGACCCAGTACTTC
TRBV6-1	-	-	TRBJ1-2	CASSVALDSTPGYTF	TGTGCCAGCAGTGTAGCCCTGGACAGCACTCCTGGCTACACCTTC
TRBV28	-	-	TRBJ1-4	CASTLPSGGEKLFF	TGTGCCAGCACCCTTCCCTCGGGCGGGGAAAAACTGTTTTTT
TRBV6-5	-	-	TRBJ1-5	CASRSDSSNQPQHF	TGTGCCAGCAGAAGCGACTCTAGCAATCAGCCCCAGCATTTT
TRBV11-3	-	TRBD2	TRBJ2-5	CASSLRASGSLETQYF	TGTGCCAGCAGCCTCCGGGCTAGCGGGAGCCTAGAGACCCAGTACTTC
TRBV7-8	-	-	TRBJ1-1	CASSQGRGTEAFF	TGTGCCAGCAGCCAAGGGCGGGGTACTGAAGCTTTCTTT
TRBV7-3	-	TRBD2	TRBJ2-3	CASSLGYVGGIQKDTQYF	TGTGCCAGCAGCTTAGGATATGTGGGAGGGATACAGAAGGATACGCAGTATTTT
TRBV7-8	-	TRBD1	TRBJ2-5	CASEQTGLGETQYF	TGTGCCAGCGAACAGACAGGGCTGGGGGAGACCCAGTACTTC
TRBV5-4	-	-	TRBJ1-6	CASSWGGAENSPLHF	TGTGCCAGCAGTTGGGGGGGAGCCGAGAATTCACCCCTCCACTTT
TRBV4-1	-	-	TRBJ2-1	CASSQVVGGTPYNEQFF	TGCGCCAGCAGCCAAGTTGTTGGGGGGACCCCCTACAATGAGCAGTTCTTC
TRBV3-1/TRBV3-2	-	-	TRBJ1-6	CASSRLRDNGSPLHF	TGTGCCAGCAGCCGACTCCGGGACAACGGATCACCCCTCCACTTT
TRBV5-1	once	TRBD1	TRBJ1-1	CASSSSGTGGTEAFF	TGCGCCAGCAGCTCTTCCGGGACAGGGGGCACTGAAGCTTTCTTT
TRBV13	-	TRBD1	TRBJ2-3	CASSSPWTGKTDTQYF	TGTGCCAGCAGCTCCCCTTGGACAGGGAAAACAGATACGCAGTATTTT
TRBV5-1	-	-	TRBJ2-3	CASSLGLAQDTQYF	TGCGCCAGCAGCTTGGGGCTAGCGCAAGATACGCAGTATTTT
TRBV3-1/TRBV3-2	-	-	TRBJ2-3	CASSQAPLVRGTDTQYF	TGTGCCAGCAGCCAAGCCCCCCTGGTCCGGGGCACAGATACGCAGTATTTT
TRBV3-1/TRBV3-2	once	TRBD2	TRBJ2-1	CASSLGTSHEQFF	TGTGCCAGCAGCCTGGGGACTAGCCATGAGCAGTTCTTC
TRBV4-3	-	-	TRBJ1-6	CASSQDHSSNSPLHF	TGCGCCAGCAGCCAAGATCACAGCTCCAATTCACCCCTCCACTTT
TRBV11-1	-	TRBD2	TRBJ2-7	CASSLASGNYYEQYF	TGTGCCAGCAGCTTAGCTAGCGGGAACTACTACGAGCAGTACTTC
TRBV4-3	-	TRBD2	TRBJ2-5	CASSQVGTSGTQETQYF	TGCGCCAGCAGCCAAGTTGGGACTAGCGGGACTCAAGAGACCCAGTACTTC
TRBV30	-	-	TRBJ1-1	CAWRGYREEAFF	TGTGCCTGGAGGGGTTACAGGGAGGAAGCTTTCTTT
TRBV4-1	-	-	TRBJ1-2	CASSPAGQDYGYTF	TGCGCCAGCAGCCCGGCAGGGCAAGACTATGGCTACACCTTC
TRBV5-1	-	-	TRBJ2-7	CASSHRAGAEEQYF	TGCGCCAGCAGCCACAGGGCGGGGGCGGAGGAGCAGTACTTC
TRBV7-9	-	-	TRBJ2-7	CASGRGYEQYF	TGTGCCAGCGGGCGGGGTTACGAGCAGTACTTC
TRBV10-1	-	-	TRBJ2-2	CASGRQVTGELFF	TGCGCCAGCGGCCGACAGGTCACCGGGGAGCTGTTTTTT
TRBV6-5	-	-	TRBJ1-1	CASRTRTAKNTEAFF	TGTGCCAGCAGAACGCGTACAGCAAAGAACACTGAAGCTTTCTTT
TRBV20-1	-	-	TRBJ2-5	CSASDRAQYF	TGCAGTGCTAGTGACCGGGCCCAGTACTTC